These 20 T cell receptor beta chains originate from one sample sequenced in a study of identical twins. TCRdb independently ran MiXCR on the 5' RACE reads; one entry per CDR3 protein. The repertoire includes roughly 540,000 distinct CDR3 sequences, about 20% of them detected once, and around 0.9% sits in the top ten. A further study also used this sample, focusing on T cells expressing NK-cell markers.

Source material: CD4+ T cells sorted from blood. The receptors shown here come from a woman aged 18-30 years in good health.

This clonotype was seen a handful of times. The V call is TRBV6-1, the J call TRBJ2-7; the D is unclear. V dropped 4 bases and J dropped 4 bases, with 14 bases sitting between them. The germline V gene has CDR1 MNHNS and CDR2 SASEGT. The CDR3 has 14 residues. CDR3 amino acids: CASSVQGLGYEQYF. CDR3 nucleotide sequence: TGTGCCAGCAGTGTTCAAGGGTTAGGATACGAGCAGTACTTC.

Ten or more counts support this clonotype. The chain is built from TRBV20-1 and TRBJ2-3, with D perhaps assigned TRBD1 or TRBD2 (6 bases each). V was cut by 0 bases and J by 2 bases, with 12 bases left in between. In germline, CDR1 is DFQATT, CDR2 SNEGSKA (reference sequence). This CDR3 region has 15 residues. In DNA, the CDR3 is TGCAGTGCTAGAGATCCGGGGGCGTCCACAGATACGCAGTATTTT. It translates to CSARDPGASTDTQYF.

The chain carries TRBV7-2 and TRBJ1-1; D is perhaps TRBD1 (5 bases). Germline CDR1 is SGHTA and CDR2 is FQGNSA. This CDR3 is 14 amino acids long. Trimming took 0 bases from V and 6 from J, leaving 11 bases between them. The CDR3: CASSLAGQGAEAFF. The DNA for the CDR3 is TGTGCCAGCAGCTTAGCTGGCCAAGGGGCTGAAGCTTTCTTT. The full variable domain, with the rest looked up from reference TRBV7-2 and TRBJ1-1, is GAGVSQSPSNKVTEKGKDVELRCDPISGHTALYWYRQSLGQGLEFLIYFQGNSAPDKSGLPSDRFSAERTGGSVSTLTIQRTQQEDSAVYLCASSLAGQGAEAFFGQGTRLTVV.

Many counts were recorded for this clonotype. The rearrangement joins TRBV12-3 or TRBV12-4 to TRBJ2-1; D not resolved. The CDR3 sequence is 14 residues long. Deletions cut 3 bases from V and 9 bases from J, with 15 bases between. The CDR3 nucleotides are TGTGCCAGCAGTTTCCAGACCCCATCGGGTGAGCAGTTCTTC. Translating it yields CASSFQTPSGEQFF.

This sequence joins TRBV7-8 and TRBJ1-1, with TRBD1 matching over 8 bases. With V trimmed by 4 bases and J by 2 bases, 6 bases remained unmatched. Germline V gene sequence: CDR1 SGHVS, CDR2 FQNEAQ. CDR3 size: 15 residues. The CDR3, as DNA: TGTGCCAGCAGCTCCGACAGGGGATCTAACACTGAAGCTTTCTTT. It encodes CASSSDRGSNTEAFF.

The rearrangement joins TRBV7-9 to TRBJ2-5; 10 bases fit TRBD2. The V gene's germline CDR1 is SEHNR and CDR2 FQNEAQ (reference sequence). The junction had 4 bases not matched to a gene; V was cut back by 2 bases and J by 4 bases. The CDR3 contains 15 residues. CDR3 loop: CASSLLVAGGETQYF. Here the CDR3 DNA reads TGTGCCAGCAGCTTATTGGTAGCGGGAGGAGAGACCCAGTACTTC. Together with reference TRBV7-9 and TRBJ2-5, the CDR3 gives the full variable domain: DTGVSQNPRHKITKRGQNVTFRCDPISEHNRLYWYRQTLGQGPEFLTYFQNEAQLEKSRLLSDRFSAERPKGSFSTLEIQRTEQGDSAMYLCASSLLVAGGETQYFGPGTRLLVL.

This clonotype was observed a handful of times. The chain combines TRBV25-1 with TRBJ2-7; D is possibly TRBD2 (5 bases). The V end lost 7 bases, the J end lost 7 bases, and 11 bases lay between the germline ends. CDR1 is MGHDK and CDR2 is SYGVNS in the germline V gene. This CDR3 is 11 amino acids long. CDR3 sequence: CASTSGKEQYF. The DNA for the CDR3 is TGTGCCAGCACCTCGGGGAAGGAGCAGTACTTC.

This clonotype has just a few counts. J is TRBJ2-1 and V is TRBV9; possible D gene TRBD2, 6 bases. The germline CDR1 and CDR2 sequences are SGDLS and YYNGEE. Trimming took off 0 bases at V and 4 bases at J, with 11 bases between the two ends. This CDR3 is 15 amino acids long. CDR3 residues: CASSVAGDQYNEQFF. In DNA, the CDR3 is TGTGCCAGCAGCGTAGCGGGGGACCAATACAATGAGCAGTTCTTC.

This clonotype was counted a few times. The V and J genes are TRBV5-1 and TRBJ2-2, with D uncertain. The CDR3 has 15 residues. Trimming left V 0 bases short and J 1 base short, with 7 bases between. From germline, CDR1 is SGHRS and CDR2 YFSETQ. CDR3 sequence (DNA): TGCGCCAGCAGCTTGGACCAGATGAACACCGGGGAGCTGTTTTTT. The encoded protein is CASSLDQMNTGELFF.

CDR3 sequence (DNA): TGTGCCAGCAGTTACACAGGGTACAATGAGCAGTTCTTC. Encoded protein: CASSYTGYNEQFF. The V gene is TRBV6-5, the J gene TRBJ2-1; perhaps TRBD1 as D (6 bases). Trimming cost V 2 bases and J 4 bases, with 6 bases left between them. The CDR3 consists of 13 residues. The germline V gene encodes CDR1 MNHEY and CDR2 SVGAGI.

This clonotype was counted many times. The chain employs TRBV12-3 or TRBV12-4 and TRBJ2-6; D is uncertain. The CDR3 has 14 amino acids. V was pared by 3 bases and J by 1 base, with 4 bases between. CDR3 region: CASSFGSGANVLTF. The CDR3 DNA is TGTGCCAGCAGTTTTGGGTCTGGGGCCAACGTCCTGACTTTC.

The chain couples TRBV10-2 to TRBJ1-5; the D is unclear. Germline V gene sequence: CDR1 WSHSY, CDR2 SAAADI. The CDR3 totals 14 residues. Trimming shortened V by 3 bases and J by 0 bases, and 6 bases separated the two germline ends. The CDR3 sequence: CASSDRYSNQPQHF. CDR3 DNA: TGCGCCAGCAGTGATCGGTATAGCAATCAGCCCCAGCATTTT.

This clonotype came up a few times. This sequence joins TRBV20-1 and TRBJ1-2; a weak D match, TRBD1 (5 bases). Trimming removed 6 bases from V and 6 bases from J, with 14 bases in between. From germline, CDR1 is DFQATT and CDR2 SNEGSKA (reference sequence). The CDR3 runs to 12 residues. The CDR3 DNA reads TGCAGTGCGAGATCAGGGTTGGATGGCTACACCTTC. Translation: CSARSGLDGYTF.

Points on this clonotype: The conserved phenylalanine or tryptophan is not found at the CDR3 terminus, so this likely reflects a read error. The CDR3 DNA reads TGTGCCAGCAGCCGGGACACCGAAGGGGAGCAGTTCTTA. Protein product: CASSRDTEGEQFL. V and J are TRBV11-3 and TRBJ2-1, with a weak D call TRBD1 (6 bases). Deletions cut 5 bases from V and 10 bases from J, with 15 bases between. The V gene's germline CDR1 is SGHNT and CDR2 YENEEA. The CDR3 spans 13 residues.

This chain links TRBV10-3 with TRBJ2-3, with TRBD2 identical over 15 bases. Trimming took 2 bases from V and 5 from J; bases not matched to a gene: 8. The CDR3 contains 18 residues. Looked up from germline, CDR1 is ENHRY and CDR2 is SYGVKD. The CDR3 spells CAISEPPGLAGGGDTQYF. CDR3 in DNA: TGTGCCATCAGTGAGCCTCCGGGACTAGCGGGGGGTGGAGATACGCAGTATTTT.

About this clonotype: This clone may be a read error of a much larger clone one base away. This chain links TRBV12-3 or TRBV12-4 with TRBJ2-4; no clear D gene. The CDR3 has 12 residues. DNA of the CDR3: TGTCCCAGCAGCCACGGGAAAAACATTCAGTACTTC. Translated: CPSSHGKNIQYF.

The genes are TRBV6-2 or TRBV6-3 and TRBJ2-1; no definite D call. The V gene's germline CDR1 is MNHEY and CDR2 SVGEGT. The CDR3 has 12 amino acids. The V end was cut by 5 bases, the J end by 10 bases, with 12 bases between. This chain's CDR3 is CASSGTVGEQFF. The DNA of the CDR3 is TGTGCCAGCAGTGGAACGGTAGGCGAGCAGTTCTTC.

V gene TRBV7-3 combines with J gene TRBJ2-3; 7 positions agree with TRBD2. Trimming took 3 bases from V and 4 from J; bases not matched to a gene: 4. The CDR3 sequence is 14 residues long. Germline-derived CDR1 and CDR2 are SGHTA and FQGTGA. The CDR3 DNA sequence: TGTGCCAGCAGCTTTATGACTAGCTCAGATACGCAGTATTTT. Residues: CASSFMTSSDTQYF. Complete variable domain (other parts from reference TRBV7-3 and TRBJ2-3): GAGVSQTPSNKVTEKGKYVELRCDPISGHTALYWYRQSLGQGPEFLIYFQGTGAADDSGLPNDRFFAVRPEGSVSTLKIQRTERGDSAVYLCASSFMTSSDTQYFGPGTRLTVL.

This clonotype was counted between two and nine times. The J gene is TRBJ1-1, the V gene TRBV6-1; no clear D gene. Germline loops: CDR1 MNHNS, CDR2 SASEGT. This CDR3 has 13 amino acids. Trimming cost V 6 bases and J 1 base, with 9 bases left between them. CDR3: CASSFRTNTEAFF. CDR3 nucleotides: TGTGCCAGCAGCTTCAGAACGAACACTGAAGCTTTCTTT.

This clonotype was seen a handful of times. As DNA, the CDR3 is TGCGCCAGCAGCTTGGACAACGGACGTTTCGGCTACACCTTC. This gives the protein CASSLDNGRFGYTF. This rearrangement joins TRBV5-1 to TRBJ1-2, with D unclear. Trimming removed 0 bases at V and 8 bases at J, with 14 bases between. Germline CDR1 is SGHRS and CDR2 is YFSETQ. CDR3 length: 14 residues.